This section outlines one T cell receptor (beta chain) sequence together with its context. The data belong to a study of blood T cell repertoires in COVID-19. Measured with immunoSEQ multiplex PCR; TCRdb has only the in-frame clones, and not every one. The sample holds 55,000 to 65,000 clones, approximately 84% seen once. The specimen was peripheral blood. The sequence derives from a man in his sixties with acute or convalescent COVID-19.

CDR3 in amino acids: CASSWSGNTEAFF. The CDR3 DNA reads TGTGCCAGCAGTTGGTCGGGGAACACTGAAGCTTTCTTT. The chain uses TRBV12-3 or TRBV12-4 and TRBJ1-1, with D unresolved. There are 13 residues in the CDR3. Trimming took 4 bases from V and 1 from J, leaving 7 bases between them.